In its sample, the clone carrying this TCR beta chain is large. Its antigen remains unknown. These data come from a study of tumor-infiltrating lymphocytes in primary liver carcinoma. Study information: Yields of productive TCRbeta reads ranged from roughly 3.5 to 7.13 million per sample and were similar across tissue types. Points from the study as a whole: Significantly greater top-250-clone fractions characterized tumors relative to blood (p = 0.039). Tumor-adjacent and tumor-blood pairs displayed less overlap than did pairs of tumor regions.

Germline V lookup: CDR1 SQVTM, CDR2 ANQGSEA. The CDR3 is made up of 12 amino acids. J lost 15 bases, V lost 6 bases, and 14 bases had no gene match. Priming with a constant-region primer yielded TCR beta cDNA from roughly 490 ng total RNA. Amplification in three nested multiplex PCR rounds with slightly modified ARM-PCR gave rise to TCR beta libraries. With TRBV1-TRBV30 forward primers and a C-beta reverse primer, the first two PCR rounds were run for approximately 10 cycles each. TCRdb reanalysed the multiplex PCR reads using MiXCR and keeps one entry per CDR3 protein. The sample carries roughly 32,000 distinct CDR3 sequences, 60% to 80% recorded once. The tissue used was unsorted bulk material of about 19-34 mg. RNA and DNA were co-extracted from it with the AllPrep DNA/RNA mini kit. Patients had primary liver carcinoma treated by surgical resection.

This clonotype was obtained from a woman under 40 with primary liver carcinoma and hepatitis B virus infection. The chain joins TRBV29-1 to TRBJ2-1; 7 bases are a match to TRBD2. The specimen sequenced was liver tumor tissue from sampling region 3. Specified subset: tumor region T3, left-lateral pole. The CDR3 is CSVVGWEGRTFF. CDR3 in DNA: TGCAGCGTCGTGGGGTGGGAGGGCCGAACGTTCTTC.